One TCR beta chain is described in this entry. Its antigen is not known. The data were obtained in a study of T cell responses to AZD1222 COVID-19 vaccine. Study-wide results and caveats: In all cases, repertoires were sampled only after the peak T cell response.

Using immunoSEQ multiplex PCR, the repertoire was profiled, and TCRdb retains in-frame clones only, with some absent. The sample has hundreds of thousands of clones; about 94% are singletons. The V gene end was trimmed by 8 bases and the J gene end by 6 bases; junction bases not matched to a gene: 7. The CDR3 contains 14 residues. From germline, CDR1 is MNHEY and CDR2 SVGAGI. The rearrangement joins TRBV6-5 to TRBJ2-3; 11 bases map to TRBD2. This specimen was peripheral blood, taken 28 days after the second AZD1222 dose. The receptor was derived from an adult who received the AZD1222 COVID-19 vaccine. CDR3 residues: CASGLAGGPDTQYF. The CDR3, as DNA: TGTGCCAGCGGCTTAGCGGGGGGGCCCGATACGCAGTATTTT.